This T cell receptor (beta chain) comes out of a study of blood T cell repertoires in COVID-19. On the study more broadly: The origin of the acute and convalescent COVID-19 samples was the United States, Italy and Spain.

As originally analysed: Scientists estimated how many nucleated cells there were by amplifying reference gene primers. Assay used: immunoSEQ multiplex PCR; TCRdb lists only in-frame clones, some missing. D and trimming were read from the DNA, whereas the V and J calls and clone size are those reported in that table. This table holds 120,000 to 150,000 clones, around 87% found once. CDR3 length: 16 amino acids. V trimming: 5 bases; J trimming: 4 bases; junction bases outside the gene matches: 10. CDR1 is SGHVS and CDR2 is FNYEAQ in the germline V gene. Specimen: peripheral blood. The gene calls are TRBV7-6 and TRBJ2-3; 9 nucleotides match TRBD2. The receptor comes from a human donor in a cohort sampled during active COVID-19. CDR3 sequence: CASSPRGGGGPDTQYF. The CDR3 DNA reads TGTGCCAGCAGCCCACGTGGCGGGGGGGGCCCAGATACGCAGTATTTT.